This T cell receptor (beta chain) emerged from a study of blood T cell repertoires in COVID-19. Study summary: Specimens from acute and convalescent COVID-19 originated in the United States, Italy and Spain. PBMCs, B-cell-depleted T cells, or T cells were the source of the cDNA or gDNA that made up the material.

Study processing details: Amplification with reference gene primers provided the estimates of nucleated cell counts. The protocol was immunoSEQ multiplex PCR, while the TCRdb copy is restricted to in-frame clones and leaves out a portion. V and J calls and clone size come straight from that table; D and trimming were deduced from the DNA. Of about 170,000 clones in the sample, 85% to 95% were seen once. The CDR3 contains 15 residues. V lost 6 bases and J 4 bases, leaving 18 bases between the germline ends. From germline, CDR1 is MDHEN and CDR2 SYDVKM. The sequence came from a woman aged 45-59 years with acute or convalescent COVID-19. J is TRBJ1-1 and V is TRBV28, with D possibly matching TRBD1 (5 bases). What was sequenced was peripheral blood. The CDR3 here is CASSRPPGGGTEAFF. The CDR3 DNA reads as TGTGCCAGCAGCCGCCCCCCGGGGGGGGGCACTGAAGCTTTCTTT.